Sequencing of this T cell receptor beta chain was carried out in a study of T cell responses to AZD1222 COVID-19 vaccine. Only one count was recorded for this clone. Its cognate antigen is unknown. The V end was cut by 6 bases, the J end by 7 bases, with 16 bases between. This CDR3 is built from 15 residues. CDR1 and CDR2 from the germline V gene are MNHNY and SVGAGI (reference sequence). Sequencing used immunoSEQ multiplex PCR; TCRdb keeps in-frame clones, though not all of them. Of around 170,000 clones in the sample, around 90% were seen once. Study results and caveats: Seropositive AZD1222 recipients at baseline numbered only five to seven. White British people made up most donors, females outnumbered males, and clonal diversity was possibly underestimated.

The sequence derives from an adult who received the AZD1222 COVID-19 vaccine. The chain carries TRBV6-6 and TRBJ1-6; D is unclear. The specimen was peripheral blood, collected 28 days after the second AZD1222 dose. The DNA of the CDR3 is TGTGCCAGCAGCCCACCCGGGGTGCAAAATTCACCCCTCCACTTT. It codes for CASSPPGVQNSPLHF.